Following are 10 T cell receptor beta chains from one sample sequenced in a study of T cell responses to AZD1222 COVID-19 vaccine. Sequencing used immunoSEQ multiplex PCR; TCRdb keeps in-frame clones, though not all of them. The sample includes 100,000 to 150,000 clones, about 90% of them seen just once. Sample: peripheral blood, taken on day 0 of AZD1222 vaccination. These receptors originate from an adult in good health.

This clone was counted a single time. The rearrangement uses TRBV14 and TRBJ1-2; 9 nucleotides line up with TRBD1. There are 13 residues in the CDR3. V lost 4 bases to trimming and J lost 7 bases; unmatched junction nucleotides: 4. Germline V gives CDR1 SGHDN, CDR2 FVKESK. In nucleotides, the CDR3 is TGTGCCAGCAGCCCGACAGGGGGTCGTGGCTACACCTTC. This translates into CASSPTGGRGYTF.

This sequence joins TRBV2 and TRBJ1-3; D not certain. CDR3 length equals 13 residues. In germline, CDR1 is SNHLY, CDR2 FYNNEI. V was pared by 1 base and J by 7 bases, with 8 bases between. For the CDR3, the DNA is TGTGCCAGCAGTGAAGGCCAATGGAACACCATATATTTT. It is translated as CASSEGQWNTIYF.

The chain couples TRBV6-6 to TRBJ1-1; a weak D match, TRBD1 (5 bases). Germline V gives CDR1 MNHNY, CDR2 SVGAGI (reference sequence). The V end lost 2 bases, the J end lost 3 bases, and 7 bases lay between the germline ends. The CDR3 has 13 amino acids. The CDR3 DNA follows: TGTGCCAGCAGTTACGGGGACCACACTGAAGCTTTCTTT. It specifies CASSYGDHTEAFF.

This clone turned up a few times. This sequence joins TRBV6-4 and TRBJ2-7; TRBD2 matches 8 bases. The trim removed 4 bases at V and 2 bases at J, leaving 16 bases unmatched. Germline lookup yields CDR1 MRHNA and CDR2 SNTAGT. This CDR3 is 18 amino acids long. CDR3 loop: CASSALLSHSGDPYEQYF. The CDR3 DNA sequence: TGTGCCAGCAGTGCCCTTCTATCCCATAGCGGGGATCCCTACGAGCAGTACTTC.

V is TRBV5-8 and J is TRBJ1-1; 8 nucleotides line up with TRBD1. Germline trimming cut 3 bases from V and 10 bases from J; bases unmatched to any gene: 8. Germline-derived CDR1 and CDR2 are SGHTS and YDEGEE. The CDR3 has 13 residues. CDR3 loop: CASSSGQALVAFF. The CDR3 coding sequence is TGTGCCAGCAGCTCGGGACAGGCCCTTGTAGCTTTCTTT.

This chain links TRBV4-1 with TRBJ1-2; weak D call: TRBD1 (6 bases). The germline V gene has CDR1 MGHRA and CDR2 YSYEKL. The CDR3 contains 16 residues. Trimming left V 0 bases short and J 5 bases short, with 16 bases between. The CDR3 loop is CASSQDRGGGTYGYTF. In DNA, the CDR3 is TGCGCCAGCAGCCAAGATCGGGGCGGGGGCACATATGGCTACACCTTC.

V and J are TRBV24-1 and TRBJ2-1; TRBD1 aligns across 7 bases. From germline, CDR1 is KGHDR and CDR2 SFDVKD. This CDR3 is 16 amino acids long. The trim removed 5 bases at V and 6 bases at J, leaving 12 bases unmatched. DNA of the CDR3: TGTGCCACCAGTGGCCGACAGGGCGCCTTTGGCAATGAGCAGTTCTTC. It is translated as CATSGRQGAFGNEQFF.

The chain carries TRBV30 and TRBJ2-1, with TRBD2 matching 8 bases. V shed 2 bases, J shed 9 bases, and the junction held 6 bases outside the gene matches. Germline V gene lookup returns CDR1 GTSNPN and CDR2 SVGIG (reference sequence). The CDR3 is 13 amino acids. Here the CDR3 DNA reads TGTGCCTGGAGTCCACTAGCGGCAAGTGAGCAGTTCTTC. Translating it yields CAWSPLAASEQFF.

The chain has TRBV6-5 and TRBJ2-1; TRBD2 is a possible D gene (5 bases). V dropped 8 bases and J dropped 3 bases, with 11 bases sitting between them. The V gene's germline CDR1 is MNHEY and CDR2 SVGAGI. The CDR3 consists of 13 residues. The DNA of the CDR3 is TGTGCCAGCCACATGGCGGGCTACAATGAGCAGTTCTTC. Translating gives CASHMAGYNEQFF.

The CDR3 spells CASRDLEKLFF. The CDR3 nucleotides are TGTGCCAGCAGGGACTTAGAAAAACTGTTTTTT. This chain joins TRBV28 and TRBJ1-4; D remains unclear. The length of the CDR3 is 11 residues. The germline CDR1 and CDR2 sequences are MDHEN and SYDVKM. The V end lost 6 bases, the J end lost 8 bases, and 7 bases lay between the germline ends.